This record covers a single TCR beta chain. This sample was included in a study of blood T cell repertoires in COVID-19. Participants' own reports of clinical history determined their cohort assignment. The J segment lost 1 base and the V segment lost 5 bases, leaving 11 bases of the junction unmatched. This CDR3 is built from 17 residues. Germline assignment: CDR1 MDHEN and CDR2 SYDVKM. In the original analysis: Estimation of nucleated cell counts relied on the amplification of reference gene primers. Sequenced by immunoSEQ multiplex PCR; TCRdb stores in-frame clones only, minus some. The D gene and trimming were derived from the DNA, and the V and J assignments and clone size from that table. The data hold about 200,000 clones, with around 85% observed a single time.

The receptor was derived from a woman aged 40 to 55 with acute COVID-19. The sequenced sample was PBMCs or T cells enriched from blood (not recorded which). V gene TRBV28 combines with J gene TRBJ1-5, with 7 bases lining up with TRBD1. The CDR3 nucleotides are TGTGCCAGCAGTAGCGAAGGGGGCAGGGGCAGCAATCAGCCCCAGCATTTT. Translated, it gives CASSSEGGRGSNQPQHF.